This T cell receptor (beta chain) was sequenced in a study of blood T cells in healthy people across ages. This clonotype was seen more than once but under ten times. The CDR3 extends over 12 amino acids. V was pared by 6 bases and J by 6 bases, with 15 bases between. CDR1 is DFQATT and CDR2 is SNEGSKA in the germline V gene (reference sequence). Donors were healthy Caucasian individuals from Russia aged about 6 to 95. For the second PCR, which ran for roughly 7 to 11 cycles, a sample-barcoded 5' primer and a J-beta primer mix were used. MiXCR was run by TCRdb on the 5' RACE reads, yielding one entry per CDR3 protein. In the table there are more than 1,400,000 distinct CDR3 sequences, 42% of which are singletons.

This TCR was sampled from a young woman in good health. Specimen: blood. The rearrangement links TRBV20-1 to TRBJ2-7; D tentatively fits TRBD1 or TRBD2 (5 bases each). CDR3 sequence reads: CSASGTAREQYF. The CDR3 DNA follows: TGCAGTGCCTCTGGGACCGCACGCGAGCAGTACTTC.